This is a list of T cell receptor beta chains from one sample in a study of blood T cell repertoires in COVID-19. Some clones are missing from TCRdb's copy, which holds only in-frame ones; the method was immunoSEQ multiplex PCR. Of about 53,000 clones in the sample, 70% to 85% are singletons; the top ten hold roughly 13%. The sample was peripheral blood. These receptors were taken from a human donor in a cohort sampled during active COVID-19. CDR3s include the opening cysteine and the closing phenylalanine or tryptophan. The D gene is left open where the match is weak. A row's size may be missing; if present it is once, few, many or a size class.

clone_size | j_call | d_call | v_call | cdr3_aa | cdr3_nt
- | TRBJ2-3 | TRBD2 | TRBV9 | CASSPGGLAPTDTQYF | TGTGCCAGCAGCCCTGGGGGACTAGCCCCCACAGATACGCAGTATTTT
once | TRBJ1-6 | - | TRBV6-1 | CASSETGDIAALHF | TGTGCCAGCAGTGAAACCGGGGACATCGCGGCCCTCCACTTT
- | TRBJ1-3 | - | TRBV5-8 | CASSFGEVGDTIYF | TGTGCCAGCAGCTTCGGGGAAGTTGGGGACACCATATATTTT
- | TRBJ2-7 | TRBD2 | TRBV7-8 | CASLGLAGPSSYEQYF | TGTGCGAGCTTGGGACTAGCGGGGCCAAGCTCCTACGAGCAGTACTTC
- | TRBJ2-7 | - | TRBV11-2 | CASSRDSGSDYEQYF | TGTGCCAGCAGCCGGGACTCTGGATCAGATTACGAGCAGTACTTC
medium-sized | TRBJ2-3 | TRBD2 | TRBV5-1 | CASSLGDEREGADTQYF | TGCGCCAGCAGCTTAGGTGACGAGCGGGAGGGAGCAGATACGCAGTATTTT
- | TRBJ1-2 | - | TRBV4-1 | CASSQSQGFQGGYTF | TGCGCCAGCAGCCAATCCCAGGGATTCCAAGGTGGCTACACCTTC
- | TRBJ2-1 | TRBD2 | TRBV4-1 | CASSQDPAGVYNEQFF | TGCGCCAGCAGCCAAGACCCAGCGGGGGTCTACAATGAGCAGTTCTTC
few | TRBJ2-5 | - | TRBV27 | CASSHLAKETQYF | TGTGCCAGCAGTCACTTAGCGAAAGAGACCCAGTACTTC
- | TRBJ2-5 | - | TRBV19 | CASSGFRVGETQYF | TGTGCCAGTTCGGGATTTAGGGTTGGAGAGACCCAGTACTTC
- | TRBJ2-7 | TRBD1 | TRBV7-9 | CASSDTGGNAYEQYF | TGTGCCAGCAGCGATACAGGGGGTAACGCCTACGAGCAGTACTTC
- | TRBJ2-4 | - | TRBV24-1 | CATSDFPRVGKNIQYF | TGTGCCACCAGTGATTTCCCCAGGGTGGGCAAAAACATTCAGTACTTC
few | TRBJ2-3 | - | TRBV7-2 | CASSLVAGTSTDTQYF | TGTGCCAGCAGCTTAGTGGCAGGCACATCCACAGATACGCAGTATTTT
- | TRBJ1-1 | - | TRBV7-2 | CAIERSRTEAFF | TGTGCCATAGAACGGAGCCGCACTGAAGCTTTCTTT
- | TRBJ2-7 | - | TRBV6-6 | CASSFDRDTASYEQYF | TGTGCCAGCAGCTTTGATCGGGACACCGCCTCCTACGAGCAGTACTTC
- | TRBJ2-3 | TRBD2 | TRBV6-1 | CASSEGLAGGYTQYF | TGTGCCAGCAGTGAGGGACTAGCGGGGGGTTATACGCAGTATTTT
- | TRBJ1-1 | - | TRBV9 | CASSVVVGTEAFF | TGTGCCAGCAGCGTAGTAGTTGGTACTGAAGCTTTCTTT
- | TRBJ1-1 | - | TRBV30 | CAWRQGNTEAFF | TGTGCCTGGAGGCAGGGGAACACTGAAGCTTTCTTT
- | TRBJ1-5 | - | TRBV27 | CASSPYTNSNQPQHF | TGTGCCAGCAGTCCATACACAAATAGCAATCAGCCCCAGCATTTT
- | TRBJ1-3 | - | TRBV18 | CASSSSGGASNTIYF | TGTGCCAGCTCCTCCTCTGGTGGGGCCTCGAACACCATATATTTT
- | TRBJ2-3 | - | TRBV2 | CASKVGAISRDTQYF | TGTGCCAGCAAGGTGGGGGCGATATCTAGGGATACGCAGTATTTT
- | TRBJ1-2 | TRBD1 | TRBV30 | CAWKGQGRNYGYTF | TGTGCCTGGAAGGGACAGGGGAGAAACTATGGCTACACCTTC
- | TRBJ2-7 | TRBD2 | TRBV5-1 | CASSLARGGRAVHEQYF | TGCGCCAGCAGCTTGGCCAGGGGCGGGAGGGCCGTCCACGAGCAGTACTTC
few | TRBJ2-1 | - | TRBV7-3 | CASSSRLSSYNEQFF | TGTGCCAGCAGCTCCCGACTGAGCTCCTACAATGAGCAGTTCTTC
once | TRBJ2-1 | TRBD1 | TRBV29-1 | CSVGQGANEQFF | TGCAGCGTAGGACAGGGGGCTAATGAGCAGTTCTTC
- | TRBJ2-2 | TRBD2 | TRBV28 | CASTRGGMAGELFF | TGTGCCAGCACCCGGGGGGGTATGGCCGGGGAGCTGTTTTTT
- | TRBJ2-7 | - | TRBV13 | CASSRIAGHLGYEQYF | TGTGCCAGCAGCCGAATTGCGGGCCACCTAGGCTACGAGCAGTACTTC
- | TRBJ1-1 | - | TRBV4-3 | CASSQDKAGRAEAFF | TGCGCCAGCAGCCAAGATAAGGCTGGCAGGGCTGAAGCTTTCTTT
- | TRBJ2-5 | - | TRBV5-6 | CASSVYMQETQYF | TGTGCCAGCAGCGTGTACATGCAAGAGACCCAGTACTTC
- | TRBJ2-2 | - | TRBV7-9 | CASSHGGARTGELFF | TGTGCCAGCAGCCACGGTGGGGCGCGGACCGGGGAGCTGTTTTTT
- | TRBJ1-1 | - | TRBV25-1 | CASVTDSAPWRAFF | TGTGCCAGCGTAACGGACAGTGCCCCGTGGAGGGCTTTCTTT
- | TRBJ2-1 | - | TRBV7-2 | CASSPSYRDNEQFF | TGTGCCAGCAGCCCCTCCTACAGGGACAATGAGCAGTTCTTC
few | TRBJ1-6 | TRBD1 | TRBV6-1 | CASSEEQGESPLHF | TGTGCCAGCAGTGAAGAACAGGGGGAATCACCCCTCCACTTT
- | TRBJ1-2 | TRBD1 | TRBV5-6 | CASRVLGTGDNYGYTF | TGTGCCAGCAGGGTTCTCGGGACAGGGGACAACTATGGCTACACCTTC
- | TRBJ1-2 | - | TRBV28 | CASNSGFHGYTF | TGTGCCAGCAATTCAGGGTTCCATGGCTACACCTTC
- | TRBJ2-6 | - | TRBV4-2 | CASSQGPGSGANVLTF | TGTGCCAGCAGCCAAGGCCCGGGCTCTGGGGCCAACGTCCTGACTTTC
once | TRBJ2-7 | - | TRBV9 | CASSVQGNLGDEQYF | TGTGCCAGCAGCGTACAGGGAAACTTAGGTGACGAGCAGTACTTC
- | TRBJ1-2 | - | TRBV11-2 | CASSLDGREVYGYTF | TGTGCCAGCAGCTTAGATGGGCGAGAAGTCTATGGCTACACCTTC
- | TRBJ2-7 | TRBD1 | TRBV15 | CATSTFTGGYEQYF | TGTGCCACCAGTACGTTTACAGGGGGCTACGAGCAGTACTTC
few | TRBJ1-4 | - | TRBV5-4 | CASSSKAQSHEKLFF | TGTGCCAGCAGCTCCAAAGCACAGAGCCATGAAAAACTGTTTTTT
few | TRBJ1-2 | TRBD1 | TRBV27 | CASSLSRQGADPFNGYTF | TGTGCCAGCAGTTTATCCCGCCAGGGGGCTGATCCCTTCAATGGCTACACCTTC
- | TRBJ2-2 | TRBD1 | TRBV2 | CASKGGQANTGELFF | TGTGCCAGCAAAGGGGGCCAGGCGAACACCGGGGAGCTGTTTTTT
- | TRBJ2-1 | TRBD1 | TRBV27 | CASGPGQGFNEQFF | TGTGCCAGCGGCCCCGGACAGGGCTTTAATGAGCAGTTCTTC
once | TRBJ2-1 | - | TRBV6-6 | CASRDPGNYNEQFF | TGTGCCAGCAGGGACCCAGGGAACTACAATGAGCAGTTCTTC
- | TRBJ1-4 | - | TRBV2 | CAGCKRGNEKLFF | TGTGCCGGGTGTAAGAGGGGGAATGAAAAACTGTTTTTT
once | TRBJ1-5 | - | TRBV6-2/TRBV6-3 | CASSYSLPGTAPGAQHF | TGTGCCAGCAGTTACTCGTTACCGGGGACGGCTCCGGGAGCCCAGCATTTT
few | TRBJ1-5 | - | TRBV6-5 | CASSYGGEWGPQHF | TGTGCCAGCAGTTACGGGGGGGAATGGGGGCCCCAGCATTTT
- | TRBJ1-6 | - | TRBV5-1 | CASSLGQKNSPLHF | TGCGCCAGCAGCTTGGGACAGAAAAATTCACCCCTCCACTTT
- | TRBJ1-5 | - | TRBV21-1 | CASSQDRVHQPQHF | TGTGCCAGCAGCCAAGACAGGGTCCATCAGCCCCAGCATTTT